This T cell receptor (beta chain) is drawn from a study of blood T cell repertoires in COVID-19. The overall study: The origin of the acute and convalescent COVID-19 samples was the United States, Italy and Spain. Sources were T cells, B-cell-depleted T cells, or PBMCs; the material itself was cDNA or gDNA.

Authors' data handling: Reference gene primers were amplified, and this amplification served to estimate nucleated cell counts. TCRdb keeps only in-frame clones here, not all; method: immunoSEQ multiplex PCR. V and J calls and clone size are copied from that table; D and trimming were computed from the DNA. The data contain tens of thousands of clones, under 80% of them singletons. V was pared by 4 bases and J by 3 bases, with 21 bases of the junction left unmatched. The CDR3 consists of 20 residues. Per germline, CDR1 KGHDR and CDR2 SFDVKD. V and J are TRBV24-1 and TRBJ2-7, with 9 bases identical to TRBD2. Specimen: PBMCs or T cells enriched from blood (not recorded which). This clonotype originated in a woman aged 55-69 years who had been exposed to COVID-19. The CDR3 nucleotides are TGTGCCACCAGTGACTACCCCGCCCCGCTGGCGGGACTAGCCTACTACGAGCAGTACTTC. It translates to CATSDYPAPLAGLAYYEQYF.